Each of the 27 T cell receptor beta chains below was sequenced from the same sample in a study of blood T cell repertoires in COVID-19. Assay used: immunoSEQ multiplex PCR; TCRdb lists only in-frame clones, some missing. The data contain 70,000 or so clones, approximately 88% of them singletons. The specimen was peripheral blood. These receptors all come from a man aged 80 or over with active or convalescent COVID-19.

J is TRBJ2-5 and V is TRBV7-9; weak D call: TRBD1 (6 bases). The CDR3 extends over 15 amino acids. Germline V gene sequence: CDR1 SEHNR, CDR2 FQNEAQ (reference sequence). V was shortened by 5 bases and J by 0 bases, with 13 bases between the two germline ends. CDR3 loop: CASSRGQGYQETQYF. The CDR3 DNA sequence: TGTGCCAGCAGCCGCGGGCAGGGGTACCAAGAGACCCAGTACTTC.

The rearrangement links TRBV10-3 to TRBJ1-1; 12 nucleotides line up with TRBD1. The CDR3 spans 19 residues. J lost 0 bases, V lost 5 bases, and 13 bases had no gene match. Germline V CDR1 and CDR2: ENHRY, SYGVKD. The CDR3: CAISTSGTGGGVMNTEAFF. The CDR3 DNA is TGTGCCATCAGTACCTCCGGGACAGGGGGCGGGGTCATGAACACTGAAGCTTTCTTT.

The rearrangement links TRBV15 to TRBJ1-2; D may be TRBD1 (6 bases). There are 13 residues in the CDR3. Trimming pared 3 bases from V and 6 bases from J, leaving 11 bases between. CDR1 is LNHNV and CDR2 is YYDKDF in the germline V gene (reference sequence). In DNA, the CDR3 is TGTGCCACCAGCAGGGACCGACAGGATGGCTACACCTTC. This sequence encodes CATSRDRQDGYTF.

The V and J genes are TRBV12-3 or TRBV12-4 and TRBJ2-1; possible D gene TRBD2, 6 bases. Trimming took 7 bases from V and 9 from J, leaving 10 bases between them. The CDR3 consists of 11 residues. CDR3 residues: CASKRGGEQFF. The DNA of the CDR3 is TGTGCCAGCAAGAGGGGAGGTGAGCAGTTCTTC.

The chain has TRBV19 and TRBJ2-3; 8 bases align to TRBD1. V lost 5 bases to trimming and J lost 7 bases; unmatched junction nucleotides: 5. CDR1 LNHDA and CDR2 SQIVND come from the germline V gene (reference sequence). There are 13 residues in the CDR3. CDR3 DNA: TGTGCCAGTAGTGACAGGGGCTCGAATACGCAGTATTTT. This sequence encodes CASSDRGSNTQYF. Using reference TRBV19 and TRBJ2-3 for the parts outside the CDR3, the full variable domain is DGGITQSPKYLFRKEGQNVTLSCEQNLNHDAMYWYRQDPGQGLRLIYYSQIVNDFQKGDIAEGYSVSREKKESFPLTVTSAQKNPTAFYLCASSDRGSNTQYFGPGTRLTVL.

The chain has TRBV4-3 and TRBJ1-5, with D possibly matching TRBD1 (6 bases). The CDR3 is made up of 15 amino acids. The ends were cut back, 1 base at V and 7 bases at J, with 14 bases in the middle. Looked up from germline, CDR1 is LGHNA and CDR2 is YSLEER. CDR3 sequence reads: CASSQGYLTGQPQHF. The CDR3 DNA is TGCGCCAGCAGCCAAGGATACCTAACAGGGCAGCCCCAGCATTTT.

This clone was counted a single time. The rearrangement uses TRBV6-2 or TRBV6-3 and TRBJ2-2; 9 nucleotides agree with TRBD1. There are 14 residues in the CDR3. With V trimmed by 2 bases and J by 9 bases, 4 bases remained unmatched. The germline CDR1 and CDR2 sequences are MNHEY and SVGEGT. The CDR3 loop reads CASSYDGQGRELFF. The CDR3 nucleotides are TGTGCCAGCAGTTACGACGGACAGGGGAGGGAGCTGTTTTTT.

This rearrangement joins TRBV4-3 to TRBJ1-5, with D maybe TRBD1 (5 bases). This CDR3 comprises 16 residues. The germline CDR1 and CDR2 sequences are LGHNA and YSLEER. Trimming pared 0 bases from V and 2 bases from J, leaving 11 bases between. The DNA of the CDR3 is TGCGCCAGCAGCCAAGAATGGCAGGGCGGCAATCAGCCCCAGCATTTT. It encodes CASSQEWQGGNQPQHF.

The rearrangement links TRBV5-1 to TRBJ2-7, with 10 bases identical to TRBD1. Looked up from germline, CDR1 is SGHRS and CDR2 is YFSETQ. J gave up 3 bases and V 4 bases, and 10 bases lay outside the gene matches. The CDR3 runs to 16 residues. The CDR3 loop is CASSPRAGTGVYEQYF. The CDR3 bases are TGCGCCAGCAGCCCCCGGGCTGGGACAGGGGTCTACGAGCAGTACTTC.

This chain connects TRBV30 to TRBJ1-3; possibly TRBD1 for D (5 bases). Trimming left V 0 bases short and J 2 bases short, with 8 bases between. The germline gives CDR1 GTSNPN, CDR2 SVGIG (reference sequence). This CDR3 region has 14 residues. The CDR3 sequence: CAWSVSGAGNTIYF. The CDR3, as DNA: TGTGCCTGGAGTGTATCGGGGGCTGGAAACACCATATATTTT.

The CDR3 loop reads CASSFQGAGTEAFF. The CDR3 DNA sequence: TGTGCCAGCAGCTTTCAGGGGGCGGGCACTGAAGCTTTCTTT. V and J are TRBV7-2 and TRBJ1-1; 8 nucleotides line up with TRBD1. V lost 3 bases and J lost 4; bases outside the gene matches: 4. Germline assignment: CDR1 SGHTA and CDR2 FQGNSA. This CDR3 has 14 residues.

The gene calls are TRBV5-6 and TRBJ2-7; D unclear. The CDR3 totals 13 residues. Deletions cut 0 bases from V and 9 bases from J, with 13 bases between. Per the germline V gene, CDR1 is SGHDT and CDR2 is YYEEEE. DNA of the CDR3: TGTGCCAGCAGCTTGGGAGGTATGATAGGGCAGTACTTC. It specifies CASSLGGMIGQYF.

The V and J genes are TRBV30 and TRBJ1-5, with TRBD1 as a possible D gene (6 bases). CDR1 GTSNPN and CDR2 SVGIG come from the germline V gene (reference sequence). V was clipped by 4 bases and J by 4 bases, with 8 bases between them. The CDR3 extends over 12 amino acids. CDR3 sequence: CAWNRANQPQHF. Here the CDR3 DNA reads TGTGCCTGGAACAGGGCAAATCAGCCCCAGCATTTT. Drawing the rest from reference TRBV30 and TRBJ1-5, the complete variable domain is SQTIHQWPATLVQPVGSPLSLECTVEGTSNPNLYWYRQAAGRGLQLLFYSVGIGQISSEVPQNLSASRPQDRQFILSSKKLLLSDSGFYLCAWNRANQPQHFGDGTRLSIL.

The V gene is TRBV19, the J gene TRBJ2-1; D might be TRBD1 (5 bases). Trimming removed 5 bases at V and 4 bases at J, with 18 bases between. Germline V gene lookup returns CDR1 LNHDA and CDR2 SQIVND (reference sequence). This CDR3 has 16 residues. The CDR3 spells CASSARALGLYNEQFF. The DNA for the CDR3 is TGTGCCAGTAGTGCCCGGGCCCTGGGGCTGTACAATGAGCAGTTCTTC.

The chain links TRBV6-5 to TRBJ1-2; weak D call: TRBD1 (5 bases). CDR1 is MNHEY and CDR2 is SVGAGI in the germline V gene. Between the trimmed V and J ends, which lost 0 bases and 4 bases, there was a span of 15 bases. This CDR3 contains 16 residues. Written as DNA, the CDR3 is TGTGCCAGCAGTTACTCGATTGTGGGGCTCAGCTATGGCTACACCTTC. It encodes CASSYSIVGLSYGYTF.

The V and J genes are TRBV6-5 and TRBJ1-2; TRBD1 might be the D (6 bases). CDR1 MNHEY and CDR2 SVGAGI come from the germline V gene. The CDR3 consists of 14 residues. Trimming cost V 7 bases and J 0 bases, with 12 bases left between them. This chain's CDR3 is CASTRTVANYGYTF. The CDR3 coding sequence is TGTGCCAGCACCCGGACAGTAGCTAACTATGGCTACACCTTC.

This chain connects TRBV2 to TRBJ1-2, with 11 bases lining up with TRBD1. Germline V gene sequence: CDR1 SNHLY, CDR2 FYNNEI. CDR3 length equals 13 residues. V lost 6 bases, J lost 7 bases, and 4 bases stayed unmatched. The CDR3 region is CASRGQGEVGYTF. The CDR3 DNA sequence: TGTGCCAGCAGGGGACAGGGGGAGGTTGGCTACACCTTC.

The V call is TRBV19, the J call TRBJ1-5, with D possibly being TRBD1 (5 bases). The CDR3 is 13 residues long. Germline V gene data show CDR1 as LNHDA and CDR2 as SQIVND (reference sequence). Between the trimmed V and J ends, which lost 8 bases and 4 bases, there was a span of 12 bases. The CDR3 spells CASAHRGNQPQHF. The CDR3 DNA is TGTGCCAGTGCACATCGGGGGAATCAGCCCCAGCATTTT.

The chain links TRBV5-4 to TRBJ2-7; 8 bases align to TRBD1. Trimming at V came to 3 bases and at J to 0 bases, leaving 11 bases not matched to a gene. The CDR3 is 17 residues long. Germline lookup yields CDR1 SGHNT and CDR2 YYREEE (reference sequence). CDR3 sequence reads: CASSSGGRGAISYEQYF. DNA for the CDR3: TGTGCCAGCAGCTCAGGGGGCAGGGGGGCCATCTCCTACGAGCAGTACTTC.

In nucleotides, the CDR3 is TGTGCCAGCAGCCCAGGGACAACGAACTACGAGCAGTACTTC. It specifies CASSPGTTNYEQYF. The V and J genes are TRBV3-1 (or the pseudogene TRBV3-2) and TRBJ2-7, with D possibly matching TRBD1 (6 bases). The CDR3 has 14 residues. V was clipped by 4 bases and J by 3 bases, with 13 bases between them. Germline V gene lookup returns CDR1 LGHDT and CDR2 YNNKEL (reference sequence).

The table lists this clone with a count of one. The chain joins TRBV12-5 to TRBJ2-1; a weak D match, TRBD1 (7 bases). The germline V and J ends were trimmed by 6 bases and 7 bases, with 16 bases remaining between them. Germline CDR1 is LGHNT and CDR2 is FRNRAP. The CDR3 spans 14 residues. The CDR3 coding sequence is TGTGCTAGTGGCGCGGGACAGAGTTTTAATGAGCAGTTCTTC. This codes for CASGAGQSFNEQFF.

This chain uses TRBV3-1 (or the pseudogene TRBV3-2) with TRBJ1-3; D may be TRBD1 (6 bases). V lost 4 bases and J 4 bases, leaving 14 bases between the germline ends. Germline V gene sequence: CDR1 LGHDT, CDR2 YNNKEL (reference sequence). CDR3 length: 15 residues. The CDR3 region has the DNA TGTGCCAGCAGCCTCCCGGCAGGGGTCGGAAACACCATATATTTT. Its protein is CASSLPAGVGNTIYF.

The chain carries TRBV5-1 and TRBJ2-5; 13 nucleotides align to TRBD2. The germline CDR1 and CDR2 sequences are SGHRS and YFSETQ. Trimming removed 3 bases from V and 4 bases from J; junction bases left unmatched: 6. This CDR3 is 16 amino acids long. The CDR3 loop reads CASSSGGLAGTETQYF. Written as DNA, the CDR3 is TGCGCCAGCAGCTCAGGGGGACTAGCGGGAACAGAGACCCAGTACTTC.

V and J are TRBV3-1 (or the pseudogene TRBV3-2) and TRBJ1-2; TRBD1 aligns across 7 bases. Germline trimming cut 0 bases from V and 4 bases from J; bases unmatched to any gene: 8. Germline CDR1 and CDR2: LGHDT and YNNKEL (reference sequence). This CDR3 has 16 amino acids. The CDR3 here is CASSQDSLQGLYGYTF. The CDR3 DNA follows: TGTGCCAGCAGCCAAGATTCTCTACAGGGGCTCTATGGCTACACCTTC.

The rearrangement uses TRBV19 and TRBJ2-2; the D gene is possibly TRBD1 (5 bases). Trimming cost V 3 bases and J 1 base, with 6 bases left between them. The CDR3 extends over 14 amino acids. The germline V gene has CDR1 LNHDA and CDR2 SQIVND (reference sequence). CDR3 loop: CASSITGNTGELFF. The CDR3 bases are TGTGCCAGTAGTATCACAGGGAACACCGGGGAGCTGTTTTTT.

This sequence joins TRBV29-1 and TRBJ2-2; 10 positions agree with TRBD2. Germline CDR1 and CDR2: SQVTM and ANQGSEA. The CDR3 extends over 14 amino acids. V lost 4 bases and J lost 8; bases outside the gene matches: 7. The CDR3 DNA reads TGCAGCGTTGTGGGTCTAGCGGGAGCAGGGGAGCTGTTTTTT. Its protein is CSVVGLAGAGELFF.

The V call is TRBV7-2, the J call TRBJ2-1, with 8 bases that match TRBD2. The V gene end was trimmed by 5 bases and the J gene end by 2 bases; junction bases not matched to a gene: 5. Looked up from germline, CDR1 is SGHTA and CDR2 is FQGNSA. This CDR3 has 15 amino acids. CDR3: CASSDSGGPYNEQFF. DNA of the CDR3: TGTGCCAGCAGCGACAGCGGGGGTCCCTACAATGAGCAGTTCTTC.